The source of this T cell receptor beta chain is a study of blood T cell repertoires in COVID-19. Authors' data handling: The assay estimated nucleated cells by amplifying reference gene primers. The data were produced by immunoSEQ multiplex PCR, yet TCRdb's version contains in-frame clones alone and is incomplete. V, J and clone size are taken as reported in that table, and D and trimming were inferred from the DNA itself. This table holds about 110,000 clones, around 90% found once. The CDR3 has 14 residues. The germline V gene encodes CDR1 PRHDT and CDR2 FYEKMQ (reference sequence). The germline V and J ends were trimmed by 2 bases and 2 bases, with 7 bases remaining between them.

The genes are TRBV13 and TRBJ1-3; D is unclear. The sequence was collected from a human donor in a cohort sampled during active COVID-19. Sample: peripheral blood. The CDR3 DNA reads as TGTGCCAGCAGCTTACCGGGGACTGGAAACACCATATATTTT. Translating it yields CASSLPGTGNTIYF.